These 3 T cell receptor beta chains came from one sample sequenced in a study of cytomegalovirus exposure and HLA in healthy donors. 60 Vbeta and 13 Jbeta primers were used in PCR. Repertoires were generated with immunoSEQ multiplex PCR, while TCRdb's copy carries only in-frame clones and drops some. In the table there are around 130,000 clones, around 74% of which are singletons. The specimen sequenced was PBMCs. The receptor set was obtained from a man aged 35 to 55 in good health and CMV-seropositive.

The V call is TRBV7-8, the J call TRBJ1-1, with D maybe TRBD1 (6 bases). The length of the CDR3 is 15 residues. The germline V and J ends were trimmed by 6 bases and 4 bases, with 18 bases remaining between them. Germline V gene data show CDR1 as SGHVS and CDR2 as FQNEAQ. CDR3 in amino acids: CASSLRTAEATEAFF. The CDR3 nucleotides read TGTGCCAGCAGTTTAAGGACAGCAGAAGCCACTGAAGCTTTCTTT. Based on the CDR3 plus reference TRBV7-8 and TRBJ1-1, the full variable domain is GAGVSQSPRYKVAKRGQDVALRCDPISGHVSLFWYQQALGQGPEFLTYFQNEAQLDKSGLPSDRFFAERPEGSVSTLKIQRTQQEDSAVYLCASSLRTAEATEAFFGQGTRLTVV.

The chain joins TRBV7-2 to TRBJ2-3, with TRBD2 as a possible D gene (6 bases). CDR1 is SGHTA and CDR2 is FQGNSA in the germline V gene. The length of the CDR3 is 13 residues. Trimming took off 3 bases at V and 6 bases at J, with 10 bases between the two ends. The CDR3 loop reads CASSFRERDTQYF. Here the CDR3 DNA reads TGTGCCAGCAGCTTCCGGGAGCGGGATACGCAGTATTTT.

The chain employs TRBV19 and TRBJ2-6; weak D call: TRBD1 (6 bases). The CDR3 is 18 amino acids. Per germline, CDR1 LNHDA and CDR2 SQIVND (reference sequence). V lost 1 base and J lost 0, with 13 bases in between. The CDR3 sequence: CASSIGTALISGANVLTF. The CDR3 bases are TGTGCCAGTAGTATAGGGACAGCCTTGATCTCTGGGGCCAACGTCCTGACTTTC.